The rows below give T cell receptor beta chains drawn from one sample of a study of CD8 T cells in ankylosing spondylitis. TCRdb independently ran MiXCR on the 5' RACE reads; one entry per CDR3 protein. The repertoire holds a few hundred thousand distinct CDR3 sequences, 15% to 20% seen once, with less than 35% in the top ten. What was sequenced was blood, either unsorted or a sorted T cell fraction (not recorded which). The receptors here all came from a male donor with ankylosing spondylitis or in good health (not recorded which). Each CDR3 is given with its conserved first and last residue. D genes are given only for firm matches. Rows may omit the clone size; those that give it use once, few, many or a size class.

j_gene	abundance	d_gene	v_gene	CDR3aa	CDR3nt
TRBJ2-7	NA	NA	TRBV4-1	CASSQDQWGEVYEQYF	TGCGCCAGCAGCCAAGACCAGTGGGGTGAGGTTTACGAGCAGTACTTC
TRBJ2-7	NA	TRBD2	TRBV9	CASSVAPGGYEQYF	TGTGCCAGCAGCGTAGCCCCGGGGGGCTACGAGCAGTACTTC
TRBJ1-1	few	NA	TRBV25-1	CASSVLQGTEAFF	TGTGCCAGCAGTGTTCTCCAGGGCACTGAAGCTTTCTTT
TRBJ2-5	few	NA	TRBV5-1	CASSSGTQFGEETQYF	TGCGCCAGCAGCTCCGGGACACAGTTTGGGGAAGAGACCCAGTACTTC
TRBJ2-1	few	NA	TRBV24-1	CATSDLARSEQFF	TGTGCCACCAGTGATTTGGCGCGGTCGGAGCAGTTCTTC
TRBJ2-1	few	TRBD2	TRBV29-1	CSSRPGLAGRNEQFF	TGCAGCTCCCGTCCCGGACTAGCGGGACGAAATGAGCAGTTCTTC
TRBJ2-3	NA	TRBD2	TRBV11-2	CASSPTTVREGRPRTDTQYF	TGTGCCAGCAGCCCGACGACTGTGCGGGAGGGCCGGCCACGTACAGATACGCAGTATTTT
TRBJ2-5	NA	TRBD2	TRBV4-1	CASSQDLAGVSETQYF	TGCGCCAGCAGCCAGGACCTAGCGGGAGTGTCGGAGACCCAGTACTTC
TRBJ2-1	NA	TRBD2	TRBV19	CANGLARSYNEQFF	TGTGCCAACGGACTAGCGCGCTCCTACAATGAGCAGTTCTTC
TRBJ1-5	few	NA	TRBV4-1	CASSQGLLNQPQHF	TGCGCCAGCAGCCAGGGACTTTTGAATCAGCCCCAGCATTTT
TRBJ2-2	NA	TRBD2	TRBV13	CASSPGTSRGTGELFF	TGTGCCAGCAGCCCCGGGACTAGTAGGGGCACCGGGGAGCTGTTTTTT
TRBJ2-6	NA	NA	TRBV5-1	CASSLDGANVLTF	TGCGCCAGCAGCTTAGATGGGGCCAACGTCCTGACTTTC
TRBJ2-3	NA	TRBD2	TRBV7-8	CASSPRPSGTSTDTQYF	TGTGCCAGCAGCCCAAGACCTAGCGGGACTAGCACAGATACGCAGTATTTT
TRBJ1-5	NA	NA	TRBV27	CASSEAGAQPQHF	TGTGCCAGCAGTGAGGCAGGGGCTCAGCCCCAGCATTTT
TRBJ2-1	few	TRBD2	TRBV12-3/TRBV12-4	CASSTNGRTSGYNEQFF	TGTGCCAGCAGCACAAACGGTCGGACTAGCGGGTACAATGAGCAGTTCTTC
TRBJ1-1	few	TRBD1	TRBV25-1	CASSERKAHRGTEAFF	TGTGCCAGCAGTGAACGCAAAGCACACAGGGGCACTGAAGCTTTCTTT